This passage covers 22 T cell receptor beta chains from one sample sequenced in a study of cytomegalovirus exposure and HLA in healthy donors. This table comes from immunoSEQ multiplex PCR, and its TCRdb copy is limited to in-frame clones, with some not included. The sample holds 60,000 or so clones; about 90% are singletons and the top ten take 1% to 1.5%. The sample taken for sequencing was PBMCs. These receptors all stem from a woman younger than 35 in good health and CMV-seronegative.

V and J are TRBV10-2 and TRBJ2-7; TRBD1 is a possible D gene (5 bases). Trimming took off 7 bases at V and 5 bases at J, with 18 bases between the two ends. Germline V gene data show CDR1 as WSHSY and CDR2 as SAAADI. CDR3 length: 14 residues. CDR3 sequence reads: CASTPSTVIHEQYF. CDR3 in DNA: TGCGCCAGCACCCCCTCGACAGTTATTCACGAGCAGTACTTC.

CDR3 in DNA: TGTGCCAGCAGACCGGGACAGGGGGAACTGGAGAACACCGGGGAGCTGTTTTTT. As protein: CASRPGQGELENTGELFF. J is TRBJ2-2 and V is TRBV2; 11 positions match TRBD1. The germline V gene has CDR1 SNHLY and CDR2 FYNNEI. The J segment lost 1 base and the V segment lost 6 bases, leaving 10 bases of the junction unmatched. The CDR3 is made up of 18 amino acids.

V usage is TRBV4-1 and J usage is TRBJ1-2; D is undetermined. V gave up 0 bases and J gave up 4 bases, with 12 bases separating them. Germline V gene sequence: CDR1 MGHRA, CDR2 YSYEKL. The CDR3 loop spans 15 amino acids. The CDR3 here is CASSQDTRGAYGYTF. The CDR3 bases are TGCGCCAGCAGCCAAGACACCCGGGGTGCCTATGGCTACACCTTC.

The CDR3, as DNA: TGTGCCAGCAGCTTAGGGACAGGAGAAGGAGATACGCAGTATTTT. This encodes CASSLGTGEGDTQYF. This chain uses TRBV11-3 with TRBJ2-3; 7 bases align to TRBD1. Losses at the gene ends were 1 base for V and 5 bases for J; bases not matched to a gene: 6. This CDR3 comprises 15 residues. Per germline, CDR1 SGHNT and CDR2 YENEEA.

The DNA for the CDR3 is TGTGCCGGGGGCAGGGAGCGCGGCTACACCTTC. Translating gives CAGGRERGYTF. V gene TRBV30 combines with J gene TRBJ1-2; TRBD1 might be the D (6 bases). There are 11 residues in the CDR3. From germline, CDR1 is GTSNPN and CDR2 SVGIG (reference sequence). V lost 8 bases to trimming and J lost 8 bases, with 15 bases between them.

The rearrangement joins TRBV4-1 to TRBJ1-1; D not resolved. The CDR3 runs 15 residues. CDR1 and CDR2 (germline): MGHRA, YSYEKL. Trimming took off 3 bases at V and 0 bases at J, with 11 bases between the two ends. The CDR3 DNA sequence: TGCGCCAGCAGCCAGGAGATGTCCATGAACACTGAAGCTTTCTTT. Protein: CASSQEMSMNTEAFF.

This clone was seen a few times. The V and J genes are TRBV2 and TRBJ1-5; 7 positions match TRBD1. The V gene end was trimmed by 8 bases and the J gene end by 4 bases; junction bases not matched to a gene: 8. From germline, CDR1 is SNHLY and CDR2 FYNNEI. The CDR3 is made up of 14 amino acids. The CDR3 here is CASQGQRTNQPQHF. For the CDR3, the DNA is TGTGCCAGCCAGGGACAGAGAACTAATCAGCCCCAGCATTTT.

The CDR3 reads CASSPPSGRAPDTQYF. CDR3 coding DNA: TGTGCCAGCTCACCACCGAGCGGGAGGGCCCCAGATACGCAGTATTTT. The chain recombines TRBV18 with TRBJ2-3, with 10 bases aligning to TRBD2. The CDR3 is 16 amino acids. Germline values: CDR1 KGHSH, CDR2 LQKENI. Unmatched junction bases numbered 4, after V lost 0 bases and J lost 4 bases.

The V call is TRBV2, the J call TRBJ2-5; 7 nucleotides line up with TRBD2. The ends lost 1 base at V and 2 bases at J; junction bases unmatched: 7. This CDR3 contains 16 residues. The V gene's germline CDR1 is SNHLY and CDR2 FYNNEI. CDR3 region: CASSEGILAEQETQYF. The CDR3 DNA sequence: TGTGCCAGCAGTGAAGGGATCCTAGCGGAACAAGAGACCCAGTACTTC.

The chain uses TRBV10-1 and TRBJ2-5; D possibly corresponds to TRBD2 (6 bases). Germline assignment: CDR1 WNHNN and CDR2 SYGVQD (reference sequence). The V and J ends lost 10 bases and 9 bases respectively, with 18 bases between them. The CDR3 extends over 12 amino acids. CDR3 in DNA: TGCGCCATCCAGCGGGTGACGGGGGCCCAGTACTTC. Amino acids: CAIQRVTGAQYF.

A few counts support this clone. This chain uses TRBV20-1 with TRBJ2-7; D is unresolved. The CDR3 is 10 residues long. Trimming shortened V by 0 bases and J by 7 bases, and 4 bases separated the two germline ends. Germline lookup yields CDR1 DFQATT and CDR2 SNEGSKA (reference sequence). CDR3 in amino acids: CSARDREQYF. CDR3 coding DNA: TGCAGTGCTAGAGATCGGGAGCAGTACTTC.

The rearrangement uses TRBV28 and TRBJ1-1; tentative D call: TRBD1 (5 bases). This CDR3 is built from 15 residues. Trimming took 8 bases from V and 0 from J, leaving 16 bases between them. Germline loops: CDR1 MDHEN, CDR2 SYDVKM. Written as DNA, the CDR3 is TGTGCCAGCCGAGAAACGACAGACATGAACACTGAAGCTTTCTTT. Translated, it gives CASRETTDMNTEAFF.

The chain carries TRBV14 and TRBJ2-7, with 9 bases matching TRBD1. Losses at the gene ends were 5 bases for V and 3 bases for J; bases not matched to a gene: 5. There are 14 residues in the CDR3. CDR1 is SGHDN, CDR2 FVKESK, per germline. CDR3 region: CASSWKGQGYEQYF. The CDR3 DNA sequence: TGTGCCAGCAGCTGGAAGGGACAGGGCTACGAGCAGTACTTC.

The chain uses TRBV11-3 and TRBJ2-7; a possible D gene is TRBD2 (5 bases). Trimming pared 5 bases from V and 6 bases from J, leaving 17 bases between. This CDR3 spans 14 amino acids. Germline V gives CDR1 SGHNT, CDR2 YENEEA. The CDR3 nucleotides read TGTGCCAGCAGCCCTTGGAGAACCGCGGGCGAGCAGTACTTC. Amino acids: CASSPWRTAGEQYF. Full variable domain (missing parts from reference TRBV11-3 and TRBJ2-7): EAGVVQSPRYKIIEKKQPVAFWCNPISGHNTLYWYLQNLGQGPELLIRYENEEAVDDSQLPKDRFSAERLKGVDSTLKIQPAELGDSAVYLCASSPWRTAGEQYFGPGTRLTVT.

V and J are TRBV28 and TRBJ1-6, with D tentatively TRBD1 (6 bases). CDR3 length: 15 residues. V dropped 8 bases and J dropped 7 bases, with 18 bases sitting between them. Germline loops: CDR1 MDHEN, CDR2 SYDVKM. In nucleotides, the CDR3 is TGTGCCAGCTTAGGGGGGGCAGGGTGGAATTCACCCCTCCACTTT. Encoded protein: CASLGGAGWNSPLHF.

The rearrangement links TRBV27 to TRBJ2-7, with 7 positions matching TRBD2. There are 15 residues in the CDR3. In germline, CDR1 is MNHEY, CDR2 SMNVEV (reference sequence). The V and J ends lost 5 bases and 0 bases, in that order; junction bases with no gene match: 7. The CDR3, as DNA: TGTGCCAGCAGTCCCTGGGGGGGGAGCTCCTACGAGCAGTACTTC. The encoded protein is CASSPWGGSSYEQYF.

V is TRBV7-9 and J is TRBJ1-2; unclear D gene. The V end was cut by 2 bases, the J end by 5 bases, with 21 bases between. The CDR3 contains 17 residues. Germline lookup yields CDR1 SEHNR and CDR2 FQNEAQ (reference sequence). The CDR3: CASSLSDPSPLRYGYTF. As DNA, the CDR3 is TGTGCCAGCAGCTTAAGTGATCCGTCACCGCTTAGATATGGCTACACCTTC.

The count of this clone is one. The V and J genes are TRBV9 and TRBJ1-2; D is undetermined. Between the trimmed V and J ends, which lost 2 bases and 7 bases, there was a span of 15 bases. CDR3 size: 14 residues. Germline loops: CDR1 SGDLS, CDR2 YYNGEE. The CDR3 loop reads CASSVLEGVSGYTF. CDR3 sequence (DNA): TGTGCCAGCAGCGTTTTGGAGGGAGTAAGTGGCTACACCTTC. Using reference TRBV9 and TRBJ1-2 for the parts outside the CDR3, the full variable domain is DSGVTQTPKHLITATGQRVTLRCSPRSGDLSVYWYQQSLDQGLQFLIQYYNGEERAKGNILERFSAQQFPDLHSELNLSSLELGDSALYFCASSVLEGVSGYTFGSGTRLTVV.

This chain joins TRBV7-9 and TRBJ1-2; TRBD1 aligns across 7 bases. V trimming: 4 bases; J trimming: 4 bases; junction bases outside the gene matches: 15. Germline V lookup: CDR1 SEHNR, CDR2 FQNEAQ (reference sequence). CDR3 length: 17 amino acids. The CDR3 loop reads CASSSPGGSEASYGYTF. The CDR3 DNA follows: TGTGCCAGCAGCTCACCAGGGGGTTCCGAGGCCTCCTATGGCTACACCTTC.

This clone was detected only once. The gene calls are TRBV28 and TRBJ1-2, with 8 bases matching TRBD1. This CDR3 is built from 13 residues. The trim removed 7 bases at V and 8 bases at J, leaving 9 bases unmatched. Germline V CDR1 and CDR2: MDHEN, SYDVKM. CDR3 sequence reads: CASKDRGSGGYTF. The DNA of the CDR3 is TGTGCCAGCAAAGACAGGGGCTCTGGGGGCTACACCTTC.

The chain carries TRBV7-8 and TRBJ2-3, with D possibly TRBD1 on 6 matching bases. Germline V gene sequence: CDR1 SGHVS, CDR2 FQNEAQ. Deletions cut 4 bases from V and 6 bases from J, with 23 bases between. This CDR3 comprises 17 residues. CDR3 coding DNA: TGTGCCAGCAGCTACGATTCCGGGACATCCCATGTGGATACGCAGTATTTT. This translates into CASSYDSGTSHVDTQYF.

The chain has TRBV5-6 and TRBJ2-5; TRBD2 agrees at 14 bases. The CDR3 covers 15 residues. The V gene's germline CDR1 is SGHDT and CDR2 YYEEEE. V shed 5 bases, J shed 1 base, and the junction held 1 base outside the gene matches. Here the CDR3 DNA reads TGTGCCAGCAGGGGGACTAGCGGGAGCCAAGAGACCCAGTACTTC. Translation gives CASRGTSGSQETQYF. The full variable domain, with the rest looked up from reference TRBV5-6 and TRBJ2-5, is DAGVTQSPTHLIKTRGQQVTLRCSPKSGHDTVSWYQQALGQGPQFIFQYYEEEERQRGNFPDRFSGHQFPNYSSELNVNALLLGDSALYLCASRGTSGSQETQYFGPGTRLLVL.